Presented here are 32 T cell receptor beta chains from one specimen sequenced in a study of T cell responses to AZD1222 COVID-19 vaccine. Sequencing was performed with immunoSEQ multiplex PCR; in TCRdb, only in-frame clones are kept and a portion is missing. The table shows about 100,000 clones, with 65% to 90% occurring only once. This material consisted of peripheral blood, taken on day 0 of AZD1222 vaccination. These TCRs come from an adult in good health.

The rearrangement joins TRBV4-1 to TRBJ2-5; a weak D match, TRBD1 (6 bases). The CDR3 loop spans 13 amino acids. From germline, CDR1 is MGHRA and CDR2 YSYEKL. The germline V and J ends were trimmed by 3 bases and 5 bases, with 10 bases remaining between them. The CDR3 DNA sequence: TGCGCCAGCAGCCACCCAGGGGTTGAGACCCAGTACTTC. Encoded protein: CASSHPGVETQYF.

This clone was seen just once. The chain combines TRBV10-3 with TRBJ2-3, with a possible D match to TRBD2 (6 bases). V was pared by 7 bases and J by 1 base, with 18 bases between. Looked up from germline, CDR1 is ENHRY and CDR2 is SYGVKD. The CDR3 is 16 residues long. The chain's CDR3 is CAITDGWGDGTDTQYF. The CDR3 region has the DNA TGTGCCATCACCGACGGGTGGGGGGATGGCACAGATACGCAGTATTTT.

V gene TRBV2 combines with J gene TRBJ2-1; D could derive from TRBD1 or TRBD2 (6 bases each). The V and J ends lost 4 bases and 7 bases respectively, with 17 bases between them. From germline, CDR1 is SNHLY and CDR2 FYNNEI. The CDR3 has 15 amino acids. The CDR3 nucleotides are TGTGCCAGCAGTGGGGGGCAGGGGAGGTGGAATGAGCAGTTCTTC. Protein sequence: CASSGGQGRWNEQFF.

This sequence joins TRBV18 and TRBJ2-7; possibly TRBD1 for D (5 bases). This CDR3 region has 16 residues. Germline-derived CDR1 and CDR2 are KGHSH and LQKENI. Trimming stripped 0 bases from V and 0 bases from J, with 12 bases between. The CDR3 loop is CASSPPGARSSYEQYF. CDR3 nucleotide sequence: TGTGCCAGCTCACCACCAGGGGCCCGAAGCTCCTACGAGCAGTACTTC.

Concerning this clone itself: Other nucleotide sequences in the sample specify the same CDR3. The chain uses TRBV7-2 and TRBJ2-7; D possibly corresponds to TRBD2 (5 bases). Germline CDR1 SGHTA, CDR2 FQGNSA. V was trimmed by 5 bases and J by 3 bases, leaving 11 bases between them. This CDR3 has 13 amino acids. CDR3 loop: CASSLGLNYEQYF. DNA for the CDR3: TGTGCCAGCAGCCTCGGACTTAACTACGAGCAGTACTTC. The whole variable domain, filled in from reference TRBV7-2 and TRBJ2-7, reads GAGVSQSPSNKVTEKGKDVELRCDPISGHTALYWYRQSLGQGLEFLIYFQGNSAPDKSGLPSDRFSAERTGGSVSTLTIQRTQQEDSAVYLCASSLGLNYEQYFGPGTRLTVT.

V gene TRBV4-1 combines with J gene TRBJ1-5; D not resolved. The CDR3 is 13 amino acids. Trimming left V 3 bases short and J 5 bases short, with 8 bases between. Germline V lookup: CDR1 MGHRA, CDR2 YSYEKL. CDR3 DNA sequence: TGCGCCAGCAGCCAGGCACTCGATCAGCCCCAGCATTTT. It codes for CASSQALDQPQHF.

This chain's CDR3 is CASSRAGQSYEQYF. Written as DNA, the CDR3 is TGTGCCAGCAGTCGGGCGGGACAGTCCTACGAGCAGTACTTC. The chain links TRBV14 to TRBJ2-7; a weak D match, TRBD1 (7 bases). V dropped 6 bases and J dropped 1 base, with 13 bases sitting between them. This CDR3 is built from 14 residues. Per the germline V gene, CDR1 is SGHDN and CDR2 is FVKESK.

This clone was counted once. The chain couples TRBV29-1 to TRBJ2-7; D uncertain. The CDR3 runs 11 residues. V lost 4 bases and J lost 4, with 8 bases in between. CDR1 is SQVTM and CDR2 is ANQGSEA in the germline V gene. CDR3 protein: CSVGAAYEQYF. DNA of the CDR3: TGCAGCGTTGGGGCAGCATACGAGCAGTACTTC.

This chain joins TRBV7-9 and TRBJ1-2; D is ambiguous. Germline lookup yields CDR1 SEHNR and CDR2 FQNEAQ (reference sequence). CDR3 length: 15 residues. Trimming took 7 bases from V and 2 from J, leaving 17 bases between them. The CDR3 DNA is TGTGCCAGCACGGTGGCCGGCGATTCGAACTATGGCTACACCTTC. Its translation is CASTVAGDSNYGYTF.

J is TRBJ2-4 and V is TRBV19, with unresolved D. The germline gives CDR1 LNHDA, CDR2 SQIVND (reference sequence). V lost 5 bases, J lost 0 bases, and 14 bases lay in between. The CDR3 consists of 16 residues. CDR3 coding DNA: TGTGCCAGTAGTCGAGACGCAACCATAGCCAAAAACATTCAGTACTTC. Translating gives CASSRDATIAKNIQYF. Full variable domain (missing parts from reference TRBV19 and TRBJ2-4): DGGITQSPKYLFRKEGQNVTLSCEQNLNHDAMYWYRQDPGQGLRLIYYSQIVNDFQKGDIAEGYSVSREKKESFPLTVTSAQKNPTAFYLCASSRDATIAKNIQYFGAGTRLSVL.

This sequence joins TRBV29-1 and TRBJ1-2, with 7 bases that match TRBD1. Losses at the gene ends were 6 bases for V and 8 bases for J; bases not matched to a gene: 9. CDR3 length: 12 residues. Per the germline V gene, CDR1 is SQVTM and CDR2 is ANQGSEA. CDR3 region: CSVVGQWGGYTF. The CDR3 region has the DNA TGCAGCGTGGTGGGACAGTGGGGCGGCTACACCTTC.

The chain carries TRBV18 and TRBJ2-1; 15 bases align to TRBD2. The CDR3 length is 20 residues. The V gene end was trimmed by 3 bases and the J gene end by 0 bases; junction bases not matched to a gene: 9. Per the germline V gene, CDR1 is KGHSH and CDR2 is LQKENI. Here the CDR3 DNA reads TGTGCCAGCTCACCCAGGACTAGCGGGAGGGCGGGGAACTCCTACAATGAGCAGTTCTTC. Translation: CASSPRTSGRAGNSYNEQFF.

The V gene is TRBV12-3 or TRBV12-4, the J gene TRBJ1-4; D remains unclear. The V gene lost 10 bases and the J gene lost 5 bases, with 11 bases spanning the gap. The CDR3 is made up of 12 amino acids. CDR3 residues: CATLGGNEKLFF. CDR3 in DNA: TGTGCCACCCTCGGCGGGAATGAAAAACTGTTTTTT.

The chain couples TRBV6-5 to TRBJ1-2, with a possible D match to TRBD1 (5 bases). Germline assignment: CDR1 MNHEY and CDR2 SVGAGI. This CDR3 contains 14 residues. Trimming removed 2 bases from V and 4 bases from J, with 11 bases in between. CDR3 bases: TGTGCCAGCAGTTACGATCAGGGACCCTATGGCTACACCTTC. It encodes CASSYDQGPYGYTF.

This chain connects TRBV30 to TRBJ1-2, with 8 bases lining up with TRBD1. Germline V CDR1 and CDR2: GTSNPN, SVGIG (reference sequence). V was clipped by 0 bases and J by 7 bases; unmatched bases: 7. The CDR3 contains 14 residues. The CDR3 spells CAWSVVQGGGGYTF. CDR3 bases: TGTGCCTGGAGTGTAGTACAGGGGGGAGGTGGCTACACCTTC.

J is TRBJ2-5 and V is TRBV19, with no clear D. CDR1 LNHDA and CDR2 SQIVND come from the germline V gene (reference sequence). Trimming pared 7 bases from V and 7 bases from J, leaving 13 bases between. The CDR3 has 12 amino acids. CDR3 sequence: CASNDWEGTQYF. As DNA, the CDR3 is TGTGCCAGTAACGACTGGGAAGGGACCCAGTACTTC.

The chain joins TRBV14 to TRBJ1-4; D gene uncertain. The CDR3 is 14 amino acids. V was pared by 0 bases and J by 9 bases, with 11 bases between. CDR1 is SGHDN, CDR2 FVKESK, per germline. This CDR3 is CASSQDIGGKKLFF. The DNA for the CDR3 is TGTGCCAGCAGCCAAGACATTGGTGGGAAAAAACTGTTTTTT. Variable domain in full (rest from reference TRBV14 and TRBJ1-4): EAGVTQFPSHSVIEKGQTVTLRCDPISGHDNLYWYRRVMGKEIKFLLHFVKESKQDESGMPNNRFLAERTGGTYSTLKVQPAELEDSGVYFCASSQDIGGKKLFFGSGTQLSVL.

CDR3 sequence: CASSKGRVSGRAKSYEQYF. CDR3 DNA sequence: TGTGCCAGCAGCAAAGGGCGGGTTAGCGGGAGGGCAAAGTCCTACGAGCAGTACTTC. The rearrangement links TRBV21-1 to TRBJ2-7; the listed D gene, TRBD2, was not tested against the DNA. TRBV21-1 constitutes a pseudogene. The CDR3 length is 19 residues.

V is TRBV5-4 and J is TRBJ2-7; 10 bases are a match to TRBD1. In germline, CDR1 is SGHNT, CDR2 YYREEE (reference sequence). J lost 4 bases, V lost 7 bases, and 5 bases had no gene match. This CDR3 region has 13 residues. CDR3 DNA: TGTGCCAGCCAAGACAGGGGGCGGTACGAGCAGTACTTC. Its translation is CASQDRGRYEQYF.

The chain uses TRBV6-1 and TRBJ1-4, with D maybe TRBD1 (5 bases). The germline V gene encodes CDR1 MNHNS and CDR2 SASEGT. The CDR3 covers 15 residues. V lost 2 bases, J lost 6 bases, and 13 bases lay in between. In nucleotides, the CDR3 is TGTGCCAGCAGTGAAAAACCGGGACGGCATGAAAAACTGTTTTTT. As protein: CASSEKPGRHEKLFF.

V usage is TRBV18 and J usage is TRBJ2-3; D may be TRBD2 (6 bases). The V and J ends lost 6 bases and 0 bases respectively, with 16 bases between them. Germline loops: CDR1 KGHSH, CDR2 LQKENI. The CDR3 has 16 amino acids. The CDR3 DNA follows: TGTGCCAGCTCCTCCGGGGGAGGATGGAGCACAGATACGCAGTATTTT. Its translation: CASSSGGGWSTDTQYF.

V is TRBV6-1 and J is TRBJ1-1; D is perhaps TRBD1 (6 bases). This CDR3 has 16 residues. The V gene lost 4 bases and the J gene lost 1 base, with 16 bases spanning the gap. The germline CDR1 and CDR2 sequences are MNHNS and SASEGT. CDR3 nucleotide sequence: TGTGCCAGCAGTGTGGCAGGAGGGGGTTCGAACACTGAAGCTTTCTTT. Residues: CASSVAGGGSNTEAFF.

The count of this clone is one. The chain links TRBV13 to TRBJ1-2; 9 bases align to TRBD1. The CDR3 extends over 14 amino acids. Germline lookup yields CDR1 PRHDT and CDR2 FYEKMQ (reference sequence). V was pared by 5 bases and J by 4 bases, with 5 bases of the junction left unmatched. CDR3 loop: CASSRDRAGYGYTF. CDR3 bases: TGTGCCAGCAGCAGGGACAGGGCTGGCTATGGCTACACCTTC.

Only a few counts were recorded for this clone. J is TRBJ1-1 and V is TRBV13, with D maybe TRBD1 (5 bases). The germline CDR1 and CDR2 sequences are PRHDT and FYEKMQ (reference sequence). The CDR3 runs 14 residues. Trimming cost V 5 bases and J 2 bases, with 12 bases left between them. The chain's CDR3 is CASSLLRGNTEAFF. Written as DNA, the CDR3 is TGTGCCAGCAGCCTACTGAGGGGAAACACTGAAGCTTTCTTT.

The rearrangement joins TRBV24-1 to TRBJ1-5; no firm D call. The CDR3 is 13 amino acids. Trimming removed 6 bases at V and 1 base at J, with 6 bases between. From germline, CDR1 is KGHDR and CDR2 SFDVKD. CDR3 region: CATSRGSNQPQHF. The CDR3 coding sequence is TGTGCCACCAGTCGTGGGAGCAATCAGCCCCAGCATTTT.

The genes are TRBV6-2 or TRBV6-3 and TRBJ2-6; the D gene is possibly TRBD1 (5 bases). Trimming left V 6 bases short and J 1 base short, with 13 bases between. CDR3 length: 16 residues. CDR1 and CDR2 (germline): MNHEY, SVGEGT. The CDR3, as DNA: TGTGCCAGCAGCCCCGGACATGAATCTGGGGCCAACGTCCTGACTTTC. Translation: CASSPGHESGANVLTF.

The gene calls are TRBV29-1 and TRBJ1-1, with D hard to call. Trimming stripped 8 bases from V and 3 bases from J, with 16 bases between. Germline values: CDR1 SQVTM, CDR2 ANQGSEA. There are 13 residues in the CDR3. CDR3 residues: CSIRPAGHTEAFF. The CDR3 nucleotides are TGCAGCATACGCCCGGCAGGACACACTGAAGCTTTCTTT.

The chain uses TRBV10-2 and TRBJ2-7; D call uncertain. This CDR3 region has 11 residues. The ends were cut back, 8 bases at V and 1 base at J, with 6 bases in the middle. From germline, CDR1 is WSHSY and CDR2 SAAADI. The DNA of the CDR3 is TGCGCCAGCGGGTTTTCCTACGAGCAGTACTTC. It encodes CASGFSYEQYF.

Many counts were recorded for this clone. The genes are TRBV3-1 (or the pseudogene TRBV3-2) and TRBJ2-1; 13 positions agree with TRBD2. The germline CDR1 and CDR2 sequences are LGHDT and YNNKEL (reference sequence). The J segment lost 5 bases and the V segment lost 4 bases, leaving 2 bases of the junction unmatched. The CDR3 contains 15 residues. Here the CDR3 DNA reads TGTGCCAGCAGCCCCGGACTAGCGGGGGACAATGAGCAGTTCTTC. Its protein is CASSPGLAGDNEQFF.

V usage is TRBV11-3 and J usage is TRBJ1-1; D is perhaps TRBD1 (5 bases). Per germline, CDR1 SGHNT and CDR2 YENEEA. Trimming pared 5 bases from V and 5 bases from J, leaving 12 bases between. The CDR3 contains 13 residues. The CDR3 DNA follows: TGTGCCAGCAGCCTCAGACAGACGACTGAAGCTTTCTTT. Encoded protein: CASSLRQTTEAFF. The full variable domain, its missing parts supplied by reference TRBV11-3 and TRBJ1-1, is EAGVVQSPRYKIIEKKQPVAFWCNPISGHNTLYWYLQNLGQGPELLIRYENEEAVDDSQLPKDRFSAERLKGVDSTLKIQPAELGDSAVYLCASSLRQTTEAFFGQGTRLTVV.

This chain links TRBV7-2 with TRBJ2-3; D perhaps matches TRBD2 (7 bases). CDR3 length equals 17 residues. Germline values: CDR1 SGHTA, CDR2 FQGNSA. With 0 bases removed from V and 0 bases from J, the gap between germline ends came to 13 bases. CDR3 amino acids: CASSLAAGATSTDTQYF. The CDR3 DNA sequence: TGTGCCAGCAGCTTAGCGGCGGGGGCTACTAGCACAGATACGCAGTATTTT.

The chain carries TRBV12-3 or TRBV12-4 and TRBJ2-7; D unresolved. With 5 bases removed from V and 3 bases from J, the gap between germline ends came to 8 bases. The CDR3 totals 12 residues. The CDR3 DNA sequence: TGTGCCAGCAGTCGGTCCCGCTACGAGCAGTACTTC. It specifies CASSRSRYEQYF.